Below are 32 T cell receptor beta chains sequenced from a single sample in a study of blood T cell repertoires in COVID-19. Sequencing used immunoSEQ multiplex PCR; TCRdb keeps in-frame clones, though not all of them. This sample has approximately 230,000 clones; less than 90% occur once, and the top ten carry nearly 20%. The sequenced material came from peripheral blood. The receptors originated from a man aged 25 to 40 with active or convalescent COVID-19.

The J gene is TRBJ2-2, the V gene TRBV19; maybe TRBD1 (6 bases). Trimming took off 6 bases at V and 6 bases at J, with 14 bases between the two ends. CDR1 LNHDA and CDR2 SQIVND come from the germline V gene (reference sequence). There are 14 residues in the CDR3. DNA of the CDR3: TGTGCCAGTAGGCAACGGAAGGGGGCCGGGGAGCTGTTTTTT. This codes for CASRQRKGAGELFF.

The chain recombines TRBV24-1 with TRBJ2-3; TRBD2 agrees at 7 bases. Per the germline V gene, CDR1 is KGHDR and CDR2 is SFDVKD. Trimming cost V 3 bases and J 3 bases; bases outside gene matches: 8. This CDR3 spans 16 amino acids. The CDR3 DNA follows: TGTGCCACCAGTGATCCCCTACGGGGGGTTACAGATACGCAGTATTTT. It is translated as CATSDPLRGVTDTQYF.

V is TRBV7-2 and J is TRBJ2-2, with D hard to call. Germline V lookup: CDR1 SGHTA, CDR2 FQGNSA. Trimming took off 2 bases at V and 0 bases at J, with 4 bases between the two ends. The CDR3 is made up of 14 amino acids. This CDR3 reads CASSLPSNTGELFF. CDR3 coding DNA: TGTGCCAGCAGCTTACCCTCGAACACCGGGGAGCTGTTTTTT.

The rearrangement links TRBV10-2 to TRBJ1-2, with a tentative D call TRBD1 (5 bases). The V gene's germline CDR1 is WSHSY and CDR2 SAAADI. This CDR3 comprises 12 residues. V was pared by 10 bases and J by 2 bases, with 11 bases between. The CDR3 coding sequence is TGCGCCACTTCCCGACAGAACTATGGCTACACCTTC. Encoded protein: CATSRQNYGYTF.

This clone was seen a few times. The rearrangement links TRBV28 to TRBJ2-3; 9 nucleotides align to TRBD2. Germline V lookup: CDR1 MDHEN, CDR2 SYDVKM. Trimming took 6 bases from V and 2 from J; bases not matched to a gene: 9. The CDR3 is 16 amino acids. CDR3 region: CASSLQTSGTTDTQYF. The DNA for the CDR3 is TGTGCCAGCAGCCTACAGACTAGCGGAACCACAGATACGCAGTATTTT.

The chain is built from TRBV25-1 and TRBJ1-3; D gene unclear. This CDR3 comprises 13 residues. Germline CDR1 reads MGHDK; CDR2 reads SYGVNS. Trimming removed 6 bases at V and 3 bases at J, with 9 bases between. The CDR3 region has the DNA TGTGCCAGCAGGGCCGGCGGTGGAAACACCATATATTTT. It translates to CASRAGGGNTIYF. Drawing the rest from reference TRBV25-1 and TRBJ1-3, the complete variable domain is EADIYQTPRYLVIGTGKKITLECSQTMGHDKMYWYQQDPGMELHLIHYSYGVNSTEKGDLSSESTVSRIRTEHFPLTLESARPSHTSQYLCASRAGGGNTIYFGEGSWLTVV.

Points on this clone: An end of the junction differs from the germline gene, which may be a read error. This chain uses TRBV3-1 (or the pseudogene TRBV3-2) with TRBJ2-7, with TRBD2 as a possible D gene (6 bases). Germline V gene lookup returns CDR1 LGHDT and CDR2 YNNKEL (reference sequence). CDR3 length: 12 residues. CDR3 sequence (DNA): TGTGCCAGCAGCTCGGGGGATACGACCTTTTTCTTC. It yields the protein CASSSGDTTFFF.

The chain combines TRBV18 with TRBJ1-6; D perhaps matches TRBD1 (5 bases). The CDR3 spans 18 residues. V lost 2 bases and J 10 bases, leaving 24 bases between the germline ends. Per the germline V gene, CDR1 is KGHSH and CDR2 is LQKENI. CDR3 sequence: CASSPSEGSGPWESPLHF. The CDR3 nucleotides are TGTGCCAGCTCACCATCAGAGGGGAGCGGGCCGTGGGAGTCACCCCTCCACTTT.

The rearrangement links TRBV12-3 or TRBV12-4 to TRBJ1-2; D is uncertain. Trimming pared 5 bases from V and 8 bases from J, leaving 12 bases between. The CDR3 runs 12 residues. CDR3 nucleotides: TGTGCCAGCAGTACCGCCGGGGTCGGCTACACCTTC. Protein sequence: CASSTAGVGYTF.

CDR3 DNA: TGTGCCAGCCACGGTGATCGCAATCAGCCCCAGCATTTT. This codes for CASHGDRNQPQHF. The V gene is TRBV6-5, the J gene TRBJ1-5; D is unresolved. This CDR3 has 13 residues. V gave up 8 bases and J gave up 2 bases, with 10 bases separating them. Germline V gives CDR1 MNHEY, CDR2 SVGAGI.

The chain uses TRBV3-1 (or the pseudogene TRBV3-2) and TRBJ1-2; 8 bases agree with TRBD1. CDR3 length equals 15 residues. Trimming removed 1 base from V and 5 bases from J; junction bases left unmatched: 6. Germline V CDR1 and CDR2: LGHDT, YNNKEL (reference sequence). The CDR3, as DNA: TGTGCCAGCAGCCAAGTCGGGACAGGAGATTATGGCTACACCTTC. This translates into CASSQVGTGDYGYTF.

The V call is TRBV9, the J call TRBJ2-7, with 7 bases aligning to TRBD1. With V trimmed by 0 bases and J by 2 bases, 8 bases remained unmatched. Germline CDR1 SGDLS, CDR2 YYNGEE. CDR3 size: 16 residues. The CDR3 is CASSVGGGAPTYEQYF. The DNA for the CDR3 is TGTGCCAGCAGCGTAGGAGGGGGCGCCCCCACCTACGAGCAGTACTTC.

The CDR3 DNA reads as TGCGCCAGCAGCTTGGACACGATGGGCTCAGCTTTCTTT. Its translation: CASSLDTMGSAFF. The J gene is TRBJ1-1, the V gene TRBV5-1; D not certain. Trimming removed 0 bases at V and 10 bases at J, with 13 bases between. The CDR3 is 13 amino acids. CDR1 is SGHRS and CDR2 is YFSETQ in the germline V gene.

The chain recombines TRBV2 with TRBJ2-7; 10 nucleotides align to TRBD2. J was trimmed by 3 bases and V by 5 bases; bases with no gene match: 16. This CDR3 is 18 amino acids long. Germline V gene lookup returns CDR1 SNHLY and CDR2 FYNNEI. This CDR3 is CASSTQQSTSGAYYEQYF. The CDR3 DNA reads as TGTGCCAGCAGTACGCAACAGAGTACTAGCGGGGCTTACTACGAGCAGTACTTC. Full variable domain (outside the CDR3, taken from reference TRBV2 and TRBJ2-7): EPEVTQTPSHQVTQMGQEVILRCVPISNHLYFYWYRQILGQKVEFLVSFYNNEISEKSEIFDDQFSVERPDGSNFTLKIRSTKLEDSAMYFCASSTQQSTSGAYYEQYFGPGTRLTVT.

The rearrangement uses TRBV18 and TRBJ1-1; no firm D call. CDR1 is KGHSH, CDR2 LQKENI, per germline. CDR3 size: 13 residues. Trimming removed 2 bases at V and 1 base at J, with 5 bases between. This chain's CDR3 is CASSPGTNTEAFF. The DNA of the CDR3 is TGTGCCAGCTCACCAGGCACGAACACTGAAGCTTTCTTT.

The gene calls are TRBV10-1 and TRBJ2-7; TRBD1 is a possible D gene (5 bases). The CDR3 consists of 13 residues. The V end lost 3 bases, the J end lost 6 bases, and 12 bases lay between the germline ends. The germline V gene has CDR1 WNHNN and CDR2 SYGVQD (reference sequence). The CDR3 loop reads CASSERGSSEQYF. In nucleotides, the CDR3 is TGCGCCAGCAGTGAAAGGGGTAGCTCCGAGCAGTACTTC.

The chain recombines TRBV12-5 with TRBJ1-2; D is perhaps TRBD1 (6 bases). Trimming stripped 2 bases from V and 0 bases from J, with 16 bases between. CDR3 length: 17 amino acids. In germline, CDR1 is LGHNT, CDR2 FRNRAP. CDR3 bases: TGTGCTAGTGGTTTGTTAACACGGGGGGCTTCTAACTATGGCTACACCTTC. Protein product: CASGLLTRGASNYGYTF.

This clone was observed a single time. The J gene is TRBJ1-2, the V gene TRBV11-2; 7 bases align to TRBD1. The V and J ends lost 0 bases and 8 bases, in that order; junction bases with no gene match: 6. CDR1 is SGHAT and CDR2 is FQNNGV in the germline V gene. CDR3 size: 14 residues. The CDR3 bases are TGTGCCAGCAGCTTAGAGGGACAGAGCAGGGGCTACACCTTC. As protein: CASSLEGQSRGYTF.

This chain links TRBV6-1 with TRBJ2-7, with D tentatively TRBD1 (6 bases). The V gene lost 6 bases and the J gene lost 3 bases, with 15 bases spanning the gap. CDR1 is MNHNS, CDR2 SASEGT, per germline. The length of the CDR3 is 14 residues. The CDR3 sequence is CASSEAGDNYEQYF. The CDR3 DNA follows: TGTGCCAGCAGCGAGGCTGGGGACAACTACGAGCAGTACTTC.

This clone was counted once. The gene calls are TRBV27 and TRBJ2-5; 8 nucleotides agree with TRBD1. V was clipped by 7 bases and J by 9 bases; unmatched bases: 10. The CDR3 covers 13 residues. Germline V lookup: CDR1 MNHEY, CDR2 SMNVEV (reference sequence). The CDR3: CASTDRGPGAQYF. CDR3 nucleotides: TGTGCCAGCACCGACAGGGGACCTGGGGCCCAGTACTTC.

V is TRBV7-2 and J is TRBJ2-3; D is uncertain. Trimming shortened V by 2 bases and J by 6 bases, and 9 bases separated the two germline ends. Looked up from germline, CDR1 is SGHTA and CDR2 is FQGNSA. The CDR3 is 13 amino acids. As DNA, the CDR3 is TGTGCCAGCAGCTTACGGGTTAGGGATACGCAGTATTTT. Translated: CASSLRVRDTQYF.

V and J are TRBV2 and TRBJ2-7, with 7 bases identical to TRBD1. V dropped 6 bases and J dropped 0; count of bases not matched to a gene: 8. Germline CDR1 and CDR2: SNHLY and FYNNEI. This CDR3 has 15 amino acids. In DNA, the CDR3 is TGTGCCAGCAGCCTGACAGGGTTTAGCTCCTACGAGCAGTACTTC. It translates to CASSLTGFSSYEQYF. Variable domain in full (rest from reference TRBV2 and TRBJ2-7): EPEVTQTPSHQVTQMGQEVILRCVPISNHLYFYWYRQILGQKVEFLVSFYNNEISEKSEIFDDQFSVERPDGSNFTLKIRSTKLEDSAMYFCASSLTGFSSYEQYFGPGTRLTVT.

CDR3 residues: CASRSGGSNEKLFF. The DNA for the CDR3 is TGCGCCAGCAGGAGTGGAGGGAGTAATGAAAAACTGTTTTTT. This chain uses TRBV5-1 with TRBJ1-4, with D unresolved. The CDR3 runs to 14 residues. Per the germline V gene, CDR1 is SGHRS and CDR2 is YFSETQ. The V gene lost 5 bases and the J gene lost 4 bases, with 12 bases spanning the gap.

The V and J genes are TRBV9 and TRBJ1-2, with D perhaps matching TRBD1 (5 bases). This CDR3 is 17 amino acids long. Trimming stripped 2 bases from V and 0 bases from J, with 17 bases between. Germline values: CDR1 SGDLS, CDR2 YYNGEE. CDR3 sequence (DNA): TGTGCCAGCAGCGTGCCGAAGCCAGGGTTCCCTAACTATGGCTACACCTTC. Residues: CASSVPKPGFPNYGYTF.

The rearrangement links TRBV28 to TRBJ1-4; 7 bases align to TRBD1. Germline V CDR1 and CDR2: MDHEN, SYDVKM. Trimming at V came to 3 bases and at J to 0 bases, leaving 1 base not matched to a gene. The CDR3 spans 15 residues. CDR3 DNA: TGTGCCAGCAGTTTGGGGACAGCAACTAATGAAAAACTGTTTTTT. Translated: CASSLGTATNEKLFF.

On this clone itself: The sample carries other DNA sequences with the same CDR3. This chain connects TRBV9 to TRBJ2-5; D unclear. Per germline, CDR1 SGDLS and CDR2 YYNGEE. The CDR3 extends over 13 amino acids. The V and J ends lost 0 bases and 1 base respectively, with 4 bases between them. The CDR3 sequence is CASSVASQETQYF. The CDR3 DNA reads as TGTGCCAGCAGCGTAGCTTCCCAAGAGACCCAGTACTTC.

This rearrangement joins TRBV5-1 to TRBJ2-7; 8 bases align to TRBD1. The CDR3 extends over 14 amino acids. V lost 3 bases, J lost 2 bases, and 4 bases stayed unmatched. CDR1 SGHRS and CDR2 YFSETQ come from the germline V gene. This chain's CDR3 is CASSWTGPPYEQYF. The CDR3 nucleotides read TGCGCCAGCAGCTGGACAGGGCCCCCCTACGAGCAGTACTTC.

The chain is built from TRBV6-2 or TRBV6-3 and TRBJ2-1; possibly TRBD2 for D (6 bases). This CDR3 region has 14 residues. Per the germline V gene, CDR1 is MNHEY and CDR2 is SVGEGT. V lost 4 bases and J 5 bases, leaving 12 bases between the germline ends. CDR3 sequence (DNA): TGTGCCAGCAGTTTGCGGGGTACCAACAATGAGCAGTTCTTC. Translated: CASSLRGTNNEQFF.

V and J are TRBV2 and TRBJ1-1; perhaps TRBD1 as D (5 bases). Germline CDR1 reads SNHLY; CDR2 reads FYNNEI. V gave up 1 base and J gave up 5 bases, with 11 bases separating them. The CDR3 has 14 residues. The CDR3 loop reads CASSEGRGLTEAFF. Here the CDR3 DNA reads TGTGCCAGCAGTGAAGGTCGGGGGTTAACTGAAGCTTTCTTT.

In its sample, this clone was seen a few times. CDR3 sequence (DNA): TGCGCCAGCAGCCCCACCAGGACAGGCCGCTCTGGGGCCAACGTCCTGACTTTC. Translated: CASSPTRTGRSGANVLTF. This chain links TRBV4-1 with TRBJ2-6, with 7 bases identical to TRBD1. Germline CDR1 MGHRA, CDR2 YSYEKL. This CDR3 comprises 18 residues. The V segment lost 4 bases and the J segment 0 bases; nucleotides outside the gene matches: 9.

J is TRBJ1-2 and V is TRBV5-5; 8 bases align to TRBD1. The ends lost 4 bases at V and 4 bases at J; junction bases unmatched: 9. The CDR3 consists of 15 residues. Germline values: CDR1 SGHKS, CDR2 YYEKEE (reference sequence). In DNA, the CDR3 is TGTGCCAGCAGCGCCGACAGGGGTGGCCGCTATGGCTACACCTTC. As protein: CASSADRGGRYGYTF. Combining the CDR3 with reference TRBV5-5 and TRBJ1-2 gives the whole variable domain DAGVTQSPTHLIKTRGQQVTLRCSPISGHKSVSWYQQVLGQGPQFIFQYYEKEERGRGNFPDRFSARQFPNYSSELNVNALLLGDSALYLCASSADRGGRYGYTFGSGTRLTVV.

This clone was detected a few times. The V call is TRBV2, the J call TRBJ1-5, with D possibly being TRBD1 (6 bases). Germline V CDR1 and CDR2: SNHLY, FYNNEI. The germline V and J ends were trimmed by 6 bases and 0 bases, with 12 bases remaining between them. The CDR3 spans 15 residues. The CDR3 nucleotides read TGTGCCAGCAGGGACAGCAGATATAGCAATCAGCCCCAGCATTTT. The encoded protein is CASRDSRYSNQPQHF. Full variable domain (missing parts from reference TRBV2 and TRBJ1-5): EPEVTQTPSHQVTQMGQEVILRCVPISNHLYFYWYRQILGQKVEFLVSFYNNEISEKSEIFDDQFSVERPDGSNFTLKIRSTKLEDSAMYFCASRDSRYSNQPQHFGDGTRLSIL.